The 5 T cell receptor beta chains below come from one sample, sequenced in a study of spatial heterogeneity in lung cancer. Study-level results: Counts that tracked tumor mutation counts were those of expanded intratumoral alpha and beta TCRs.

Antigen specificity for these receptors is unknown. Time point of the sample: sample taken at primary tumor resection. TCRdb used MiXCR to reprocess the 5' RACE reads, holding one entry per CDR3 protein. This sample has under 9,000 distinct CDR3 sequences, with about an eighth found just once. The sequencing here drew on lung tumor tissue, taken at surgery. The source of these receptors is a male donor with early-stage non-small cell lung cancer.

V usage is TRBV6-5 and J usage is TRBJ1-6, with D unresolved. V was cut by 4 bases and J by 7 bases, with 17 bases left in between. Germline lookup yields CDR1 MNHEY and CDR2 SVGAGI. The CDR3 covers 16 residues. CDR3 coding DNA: TGTGCCAGCAGTTTCAAACTCGGAACGGGAAATTCACCCCTCCACTTT. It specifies CASSFKLGTGNSPLHF.

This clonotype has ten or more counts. The CDR3 sequence: CASSFLSSYNEQFF. For the CDR3, the DNA is TGTGCCAGCAGTTTCCTGAGCTCCTACAATGAGCAGTTCTTC. This chain joins TRBV28 and TRBJ2-1, with D hard to call. V dropped 3 bases and J dropped 0 bases, with 6 bases sitting between them. The CDR3 has 14 amino acids. From germline, CDR1 is MDHEN and CDR2 SYDVKM.

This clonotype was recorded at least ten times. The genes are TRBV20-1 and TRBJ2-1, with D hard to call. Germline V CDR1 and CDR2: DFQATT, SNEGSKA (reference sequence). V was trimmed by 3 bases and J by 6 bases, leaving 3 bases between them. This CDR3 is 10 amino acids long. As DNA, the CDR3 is TGCAGTGCTAGCTCCAATGAGCAGTTCTTC. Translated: CSASSNEQFF.

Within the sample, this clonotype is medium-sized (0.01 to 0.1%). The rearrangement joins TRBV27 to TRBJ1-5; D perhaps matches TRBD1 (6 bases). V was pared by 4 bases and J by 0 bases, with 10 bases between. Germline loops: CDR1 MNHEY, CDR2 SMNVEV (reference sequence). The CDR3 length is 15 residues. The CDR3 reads CASSSWTDSNQPQHF. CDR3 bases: TGTGCCAGCAGTTCGTGGACAGATAGCAATCAGCCCCAGCATTTT.

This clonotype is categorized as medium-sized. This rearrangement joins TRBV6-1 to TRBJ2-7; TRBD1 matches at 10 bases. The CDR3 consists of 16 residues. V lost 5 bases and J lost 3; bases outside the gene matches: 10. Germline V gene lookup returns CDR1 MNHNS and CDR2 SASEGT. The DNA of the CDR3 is TGTGCCAGCAGTCCACGCAGACAGGGGGCGGACTACGAGCAGTACGTC. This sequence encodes CASSPRRQGADYEQYV.